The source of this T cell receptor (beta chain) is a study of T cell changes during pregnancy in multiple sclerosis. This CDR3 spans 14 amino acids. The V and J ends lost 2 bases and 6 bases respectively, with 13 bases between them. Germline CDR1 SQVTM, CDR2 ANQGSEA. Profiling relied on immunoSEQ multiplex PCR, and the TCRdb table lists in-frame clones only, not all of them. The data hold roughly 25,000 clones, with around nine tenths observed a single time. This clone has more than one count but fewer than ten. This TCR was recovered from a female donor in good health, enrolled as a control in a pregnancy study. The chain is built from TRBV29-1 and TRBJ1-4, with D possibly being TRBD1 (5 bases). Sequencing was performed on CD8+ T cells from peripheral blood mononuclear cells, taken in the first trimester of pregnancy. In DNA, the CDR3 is TGCAGCGTTGAAAGCCAGGAAGGGGATGAAAAACTGTTTTTT. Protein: CSVESQEGDEKLFF.